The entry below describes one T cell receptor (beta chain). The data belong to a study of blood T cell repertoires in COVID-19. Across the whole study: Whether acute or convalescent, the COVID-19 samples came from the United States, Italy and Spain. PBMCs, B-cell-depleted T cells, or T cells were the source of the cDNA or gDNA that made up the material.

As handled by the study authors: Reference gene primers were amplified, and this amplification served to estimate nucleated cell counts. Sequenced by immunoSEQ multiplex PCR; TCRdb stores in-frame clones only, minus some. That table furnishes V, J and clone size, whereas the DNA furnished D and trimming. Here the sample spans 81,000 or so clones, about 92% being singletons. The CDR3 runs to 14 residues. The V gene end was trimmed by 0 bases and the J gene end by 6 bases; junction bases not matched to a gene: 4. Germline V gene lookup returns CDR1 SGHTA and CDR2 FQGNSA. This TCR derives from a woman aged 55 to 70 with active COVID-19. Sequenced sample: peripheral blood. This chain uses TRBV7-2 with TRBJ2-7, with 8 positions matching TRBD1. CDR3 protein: CASSLAPQGGEQYF. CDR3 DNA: TGTGCCAGCAGCTTAGCGCCACAGGGGGGCGAGCAGTACTTC.